Shown below are 22 T cell receptor beta chains from a single sample sequenced in a study of T cell responses to AZD1222 COVID-19 vaccine. TCRdb's copy holds only in-frame clones and misses some; the assay was immunoSEQ multiplex PCR. The data show 95,000 to 150,000 clones, about 93% seen once. Here the sequenced sample was peripheral blood, taken 28 days after the second dose of the MenACWY control vaccine. These receptors came from an adult who received the MenACWY meningococcal vaccine as a control.

The chain joins TRBV2 to TRBJ2-7; TRBD2 aligns across 10 bases. This CDR3 spans 14 amino acids. Germline V gene lookup returns CDR1 SNHLY and CDR2 FYNNEI. V lost 2 bases, J lost 4 bases, and 2 bases stayed unmatched. Here the CDR3 reads CASSESSGSYEQYF. CDR3 in DNA: TGTGCCAGCAGTGAATCTAGCGGGAGTTACGAGCAGTACTTC.

The chain combines TRBV12-3 or TRBV12-4 with TRBJ2-5; D is unresolved. V lost 6 bases to trimming and J lost 2 bases, with 10 bases between them. The CDR3 consists of 13 residues. CDR3 in DNA: TGTGCCAGCAGCCGGACGCAACAAGAGACCCAGTACTTC. Its protein product is CASSRTQQETQYF.

This chain connects TRBV5-1 to TRBJ2-1; D ambiguous. The germline CDR1 and CDR2 sequences are SGHRS and YFSETQ. V was shortened by 0 bases and J by 6 bases, with 1 base between the two germline ends. This CDR3 spans 11 amino acids. For the CDR3, the DNA is TGCGCCAGCAGCTTGGGCAATGAGCAGTTCTTC. Amino acid sequence: CASSLGNEQFF.

The rearrangement joins TRBV6-5 to TRBJ1-1; D might be TRBD1 (6 bases). V lost 6 bases and J 4 bases, leaving 18 bases between the germline ends. Germline lookup yields CDR1 MNHEY and CDR2 SVGAGI. The CDR3 consists of 15 residues. CDR3 DNA: TGTGCCAGCAGAAACACTGAGGGGGGGATCACTGAAGCTTTCTTT. This encodes CASRNTEGGITEAFF.

The chain links TRBV27 to TRBJ1-5, with a weak D call TRBD1 (5 bases). Germline V gene lookup returns CDR1 MNHEY and CDR2 SMNVEV (reference sequence). This CDR3 contains 15 residues. Deletions cut 3 bases from V and 0 bases from J, with 9 bases between. CDR3: CASSLGTYSNQPQHF. The CDR3 DNA follows: TGTGCCAGCAGTTTGGGGACTTATAGCAATCAGCCCCAGCATTTT.

This chain links TRBV15 with TRBJ2-1; 16 bases are a match to TRBD2. CDR1 and CDR2 (germline): LNHNV, YYDKDF (reference sequence). The CDR3 has 14 residues. Germline trimming cut 8 bases from V and 6 bases from J; bases unmatched to any gene: 1. CDR3 coding DNA: TGTGCCACCGGGACTAGCGGGAGGGCCAATGAGCAGTTCTTC. It specifies CATGTSGRANEQFF.

J is TRBJ2-3 and V is TRBV12-3 or TRBV12-4; no clear D. The CDR3 runs to 13 residues. Trimming left V 3 bases short and J 3 bases short, with 7 bases between. The CDR3 DNA is TGTGCCAGCAGTTTCGTGTCGACAGATACGCAGTATTTT. Its translation is CASSFVSTDTQYF.

The genes are TRBV19 and TRBJ2-1; D not certain. From germline, CDR1 is LNHDA and CDR2 SQIVND (reference sequence). V lost 3 bases to trimming and J lost 4 bases, with 10 bases between them. This CDR3 is 14 amino acids long. Written as DNA, the CDR3 is TGTGCCAGTAGTATCGAAGACACGTACAATGAGCAGTTCTTC. This sequence encodes CASSIEDTYNEQFF.

This chain joins TRBV5-1 and TRBJ1-4; 9 bases map to TRBD1. Germline assignment: CDR1 SGHRS and CDR2 YFSETQ. The CDR3 runs to 16 residues. After removal of 4 bases from V and 3 bases from J, the junction contained 7 bases not matched to a gene. As DNA, the CDR3 is TGCGCCAGCAGCATTGGACAGGGGATATCTAATGAAAAACTGTTTTTT. Protein: CASSIGQGISNEKLFF.

The gene calls are TRBV7-9 and TRBJ1-2; no firm D call. CDR3 size: 16 residues. Trimming pared 5 bases from V and 3 bases from J, leaving 19 bases between. Germline V gene data show CDR1 as SEHNR and CDR2 as FQNEAQ (reference sequence). CDR3 sequence: CASSLTEISTDYGYTF. The CDR3 DNA is TGTGCCAGCAGCCTCACCGAAATCTCGACGGACTATGGCTACACCTTC.

The rearrangement uses TRBV4-3 and TRBJ2-5; 9 bases match TRBD2. The germline gives CDR1 LGHNA, CDR2 YSLEER. V lost 4 bases, J lost 4 bases, and 13 bases stayed unmatched. The CDR3 runs to 17 residues. This chain's CDR3 is CASSPQTSSGALETQYF. The CDR3 nucleotides are TGCGCCAGCAGCCCCCAAACCTCTAGCGGGGCGTTAGAGACCCAGTACTTC.

The chain employs TRBV7-9 and TRBJ2-3; the D gene is possibly TRBD2 (6 bases). CDR3 size: 15 residues. The V end lost 5 bases, the J end lost 0 bases, and 12 bases lay between the germline ends. CDR1 and CDR2 from the germline V gene are SEHNR and FQNEAQ (reference sequence). CDR3 amino acids: CASSPPGVSTDTQYF. CDR3 in DNA: TGTGCCAGCAGCCCCCCGGGGGTGAGCACAGATACGCAGTATTTT.

V usage is TRBV25-1 and J usage is TRBJ2-5; 8 positions agree with TRBD2. J was trimmed by 3 bases and V by 6 bases; bases with no gene match: 3. CDR3 size: 13 residues. Germline V CDR1 and CDR2: MGHDK, SYGVNS. CDR3 protein: CASSPGGKETQYF. CDR3 in DNA: TGTGCCAGCAGCCCGGGGGGGAAAGAGACCCAGTACTTC. The whole variable domain, filled in from reference TRBV25-1 and TRBJ2-5, reads EADIYQTPRYLVIGTGKKITLECSQTMGHDKMYWYQQDPGMELHLIHYSYGVNSTEKGDLSSESTVSRIRTEHFPLTLESARPSHTSQYLCASSPGGKETQYFGPGTRLLVL.

This clone was found once. The V gene is TRBV7-2, the J gene TRBJ1-6; D uncertain. CDR3 length: 15 amino acids. Trimming removed 2 bases from V and 5 bases from J, with 10 bases in between. Germline assignment: CDR1 SGHTA and CDR2 FQGNSA. CDR3 nucleotides: TGTGCCAGCAGCTTATTGGGTGGGGATAATTCACCCCTCCACTTT. Protein product: CASSLLGGDNSPLHF.

The V call is TRBV24-1, the J call TRBJ2-7; D gene uncertain. The CDR3 is 15 amino acids. V was trimmed by 2 bases and J by 4 bases, leaving 14 bases between them. Germline CDR1 and CDR2: KGHDR and SFDVKD. CDR3 amino acids: CATSDSGTYRYEQYF. The CDR3 nucleotides read TGTGCCACCAGTGATTCTGGAACATATAGGTACGAGCAGTACTTC.

This chain connects TRBV11-2 to TRBJ1-5; TRBD1 agrees at 7 bases. This CDR3 spans 15 amino acids. V lost 5 bases to trimming and J lost 2 bases; unmatched junction nucleotides: 6. Germline loops: CDR1 SGHAT, CDR2 FQNNGV. The CDR3 bases are TGTGCCAGCAGCCAGACCACAGGGGGCAATCAGCCCCAGCATTTT. Its protein is CASSQTTGGNQPQHF.

This chain connects TRBV7-8 to TRBJ2-7; TRBD1 aligns across 11 bases. Germline loops: CDR1 SGHVS, CDR2 FQNEAQ. The V segment lost 5 bases and the J segment 4 bases; nucleotides outside the gene matches: 10. This CDR3 contains 16 residues. The CDR3 nucleotides read TGTGCCAGCAGCCCGTATCGGACAGGGGGCATATACGAGCAGTACGTC. Translating it yields CASSPYRTGGIYEQYV.

This clone occurred a few times. J is TRBJ2-3 and V is TRBV5-4; TRBD2 might be the D (6 bases). Trimming left V 3 bases short and J 2 bases short, with 16 bases between. The CDR3 length is 16 residues. Germline CDR1 is SGHNT and CDR2 is YYREEE (reference sequence). The DNA for the CDR3 is TGTGCCAGCAGCTATGGGACTGCGGGGCACACAGATACGCAGTATTTT. Its protein product is CASSYGTAGHTDTQYF.

The J gene is TRBJ1-3, the V gene TRBV7-6; maybe TRBD1 (5 bases). The CDR3 has 16 amino acids. The germline V and J ends were trimmed by 5 bases and 0 bases, with 14 bases remaining between them. Germline assignment: CDR1 SGHVS and CDR2 FNYEAQ. CDR3 in amino acids: CASSQRQRGSGNTIYF. The CDR3 DNA follows: TGTGCCAGCAGCCAGCGACAAAGGGGCTCTGGAAACACCATATATTTT.

The chain recombines TRBV24-1 with TRBJ1-5; 11 bases line up with TRBD1. V was clipped by 9 bases and J by 4 bases; unmatched bases: 1. CDR1 and CDR2 from the germline V gene are KGHDR and SFDVKD. This CDR3 has 13 amino acids. The CDR3 reads CATGDRGNQPQHF. Written as DNA, the CDR3 is TGTGCCACCGGGGACAGGGGGAATCAGCCCCAGCATTTT.

The rearrangement links TRBV21-1 to TRBJ2-7; the table's D call of TRBD2 was not tested on the DNA. TRBV21-1 is labeled a pseudogene. The CDR3 runs to 14 residues. The CDR3 reads CASSKPGLGAEQYV. DNA for the CDR3: TGTGCCAGCAGCAAGCCGGGATTAGGAGCCGAGCAGTACGTC.

The chain uses TRBV15 and TRBJ2-1; D is possibly TRBD2 (5 bases). Per germline, CDR1 LNHNV and CDR2 YYDKDF (reference sequence). Trimming pared 3 bases from V and 3 bases from J, leaving 15 bases between. This CDR3 region has 16 residues. The CDR3: CATSRGNQRSYNEQFF. In DNA form, the CDR3 reads TGTGCCACCAGCAGGGGAAATCAGCGGAGCTACAATGAGCAGTTCTTC.